The 8 T cell receptor beta chains reported below all come from one sample, sequenced in a study of early T cells in non-severe SARS-CoV-2 infection. A single record per CDR3 protein comes from TCRdb applying MiXCR to the 5' RACE reads. The repertoire holds some 29,000 distinct CDR3 sequences, with roughly 5% as singletons. Sequencing input: whole blood. The origin of the receptors is an adult who was a healthcare worker with PCR-confirmed SARS-CoV-2 infection or an uninfected control (not recorded which).

This clonotype was counted a few times. The chain uses TRBV5-6 and TRBJ2-1, with 13 bases fitting TRBD2. The CDR3 spans 16 residues. Trimming at V came to 2 bases and at J to 5 bases, leaving 4 bases not matched to a gene. Germline V gene lookup returns CDR1 SGHDT and CDR2 YYEEEE. CDR3 DNA: TGTGCCAGCAGCTTACTAGCGGGAGGGCCGGACAATGAGCAGTTCTTC. This codes for CASSLLAGGPDNEQFF.

This clonotype was detected ten times or more. The genes are TRBV10-3 and TRBJ2-1, with 10 bases aligning to TRBD2. The ends lost 6 bases at V and 8 bases at J; junction bases unmatched: 7. Germline V gives CDR1 ENHRY, CDR2 SYGVKD. The CDR3 totals 14 residues. The CDR3 coding sequence is TGTGCCATCAGCCAGCGGGAGGGCCACGATGAGCAGTTCTTC. It is translated as CAISQREGHDEQFF.

This clonotype occurred many times. V gene TRBV27 combines with J gene TRBJ2-7, with 7 bases that match TRBD2. Unmatched junction bases numbered 5, after V lost 6 bases and J lost 3 bases. The V gene's germline CDR1 is MNHEY and CDR2 SMNVEV (reference sequence). The CDR3 covers 13 residues. CDR3 DNA: TGTGCCAGCAGGCTAGCGGACCGCTACGAGCAGTACTTC. Translation: CASRLADRYEQYF.

This clonotype is labeled medium-sized. The chain joins TRBV9 to TRBJ2-7; D remains unclear. The V end lost 6 bases, the J end lost 0 bases, and 13 bases lay between the germline ends. CDR1 and CDR2 from the germline V gene are SGDLS and YYNGEE. This CDR3 has 14 amino acids. For the CDR3, the DNA is TGTGCCAGCAACCACGGGTTTAGCTCCTACGAGCAGTACTTC. Its translation: CASNHGFSSYEQYF. The full variable domain, with the rest looked up from reference TRBV9 and TRBJ2-7, is DSGVTQTPKHLITATGQRVTLRCSPRSGDLSVYWYQQSLDQGLQFLIQYYNGEERAKGNILERFSAQQFPDLHSELNLSSLELGDSALYFCASNHGFSSYEQYFGPGTRLTVT.

There are a few counts of this clonotype. The rearrangement links TRBV19 to TRBJ2-7; 10 nucleotides agree with TRBD2. The germline V gene encodes CDR1 LNHDA and CDR2 SQIVND (reference sequence). This CDR3 is 14 amino acids long. Trimming at V came to 9 bases and at J to 1 base, leaving 6 bases not matched to a gene. The CDR3: CASRRTSGSYEQYF. The DNA of the CDR3 is TGTGCCAGCCGAAGGACTAGCGGTTCCTACGAGCAGTACTTC.

This clonotype has a handful of counts. The V call is TRBV9, the J call TRBJ2-7, with unresolved D. Per germline, CDR1 SGDLS and CDR2 YYNGEE. The germline V and J ends were trimmed by 0 bases and 4 bases, with 23 bases remaining between them. The CDR3 covers 18 residues. Written as DNA, the CDR3 is TGTGCCAGCAGCGTAGCCCCGAGCGTGGCCGAATACAATTACGAGCAGTACTTC. Its protein product is CASSVAPSVAEYNYEQYF.

This clonotype was detected ten times or more. The J gene is TRBJ2-7, the V gene TRBV18, with TRBD1 matching over 9 bases. This CDR3 has 16 amino acids. Germline CDR1 and CDR2: KGHSH and LQKENI. The ends lost 2 bases at V and 1 base at J; junction bases unmatched: 6. As DNA, the CDR3 is TGTGCCAGCTCACCAACCGGGACAGGGTATTCCTACGAGCAGTACTTC. It encodes CASSPTGTGYSYEQYF.

There are many counts of this clonotype. The V gene is TRBV27, the J gene TRBJ1-1; 8 nucleotides match TRBD1. Germline V gene data show CDR1 as MNHEY and CDR2 as SMNVEV (reference sequence). V was pared by 6 bases and J by 4 bases, with 4 bases of the junction left unmatched. This CDR3 is 13 amino acids long. The CDR3: CASRGQGTTEAFF. DNA of the CDR3: TGTGCCAGCAGAGGACAGGGAACCACTGAAGCTTTCTTT.